This T cell receptor beta chain was sequenced in a study of molecular identifiers for immune sequencing clone quantification. About the research overall: Five aliquots were made in replicates from the RNA of around 18,000 or 91,000 naive CD8 cells, and four were sequenced.

In this sample, this clonotype turned up many times. In TCRdb, the PCR reads were re-called with MiXCR into one record per CDR3 protein. The table records about 100,000 distinct CDR3 sequences, roughly 38% of them present only once. This clonotype originated in a human donor in good health. Some libraries in this study had Jurkat cell RNA spiked in. Material: naive CD8+ T cells from blood, with Jurkat cell RNA spiked in. Documented subset: FACS-sorted CD8+CD4-CCR7+CD45RA+ naive T cells.

Written as DNA, the CDR3 is TGTGCCAGCTCTATTGGGGCCAACGTCCTGACTTTC. Protein: CASSIGANVLTF. The chain links TRBV19 to TRBJ2-6; no clear D. With 9 bases removed from V and 3 bases from J, the gap between germline ends came to 6 bases. This CDR3 is 12 amino acids long. The germline V gene encodes CDR1 LNHDA and CDR2 SQIVND (reference sequence).